This T cell receptor beta chain was captured by sequencing in a study of identical twins (dated by TCRdb to the mid-2010s). About the study as a whole: TCR alpha and beta repertoires from monozygotic twins, unrelated adults of various ages and cord blood were deep-sequenced to test whether fetal clonotypes persist. To rule out contamination, the twin experiments were replicated at different times with different library preparation protocols.

Receptors were amplified or captured by 5' RACE. Reads for this sample came from an Illumina HiSeq 2000. Template switching added a universal primer binding site, and the final cDNA carried a unique molecular identifier that allowed TCR cDNA molecules to be counted accurately. First-strand cDNA for TCR alpha and beta chains was synthesized from specific primers in the conserved constant-segment region. Each cDNA library was double barcoded, with a SMART-Mk sample barcode plus Illumina barcodes, to control for contamination. TruSeq adapter sequences and Illumina sample barcodes were added in two successive PCR steps. The TCR alpha and beta cDNA libraries were sequenced on the Illumina HiSeq platform using custom primers. The study's own analysis went as follows. MiGEC processed the raw reads to extract unique molecular identifiers, while MiXCR was used to determine the CDR3 positions. For each individual, recombination models were inferred using an EM algorithm with the repgenHMM and IGoR tools. The tcR package in R was used for shared clonotype analysis, with sharing normalized by the product of cloneset sizes. To study raw recombination free of thymic and clonal selection effects, out-of-frame nonproductive sequences were analyzed. TCRdb itself trimmed the public reads at Q25 with fastp, ran MiXCR and retained productive beta chains. A single entry per CDR3 protein holds the most common genes and DNA from its merged rows. Clone size and V and J calls follow TCRdb, not the original study. The sample table contains 500,000 to 700,000 distinct CDR3 sequences; only one count was recorded for roughly 6.6% of them. In total, the top ten clones hold 1.5% to 2% of the sample.

This clonotype was found a few times. The antigen it recognizes is unknown. No base qualities exist here, and no much larger clone lies one base off it. The investigation overall reported the following: Recombination models systematically underestimated out-of-frame TCR alpha sharing in monozygotic twins but agreed with sharing between unrelated individuals. Zero-insertion analyses could be partly confounded by invariant T cells such as MAIT and iNKT, though diverse VJ usage argued against such confounding for most clonotypes. Out-of-frame TCR alpha sequences shared between twins showed an excess of low generation-probability sequences compared with coincidental sharing between unrelated individuals. Abundant cord blood beta clonotypes carried fewer insertions; young adult naive repertoires showed a weaker similar trend, while memory repertoires showed none. The excess sharing between twins in beta out-of-frame sequences was weaker because fewer shared sequences reduced the signal-to-noise ratio. Because the same donors could not be followed over many years, the conclusions relied on cross-sectional statistical analysis.

The CDR3 holds 18 amino acids from the cysteine to the phenylalanine. The retained sequence is limited to the CDR3, 54 bases, with the frame set at the first base. Trimmed from V: 5 bases; trimmed from J: 4 bases; junction bases lacking a gene match: 10. From a lookup of the germline V gene, CDR1 and CDR2 are KGHDR and SFDVKD. All donors were healthy Caucasians. The twin cohort comprised three pairs of female monozygotic twins, all aged about 18 to 30 years. RNA for TCR libraries was isolated from peripheral blood mononuclear cells. This same sample was also part of a study on yellow fever vaccine responses in identical twins. The second source states: According to the authors, the vaccine-induced T cell response in identical twins seemed to be partly convergent and partly specific to each individual. The study precisely tracked vaccine-responding T cell clones in identical twins.

The chain joins TRBV24-1 to TRBJ2-5; 15 bases in the junction line up with TRBD2. The sequence derives from a woman under 30 in good health. Sequenced: PBMCs. The nucleotide sequence reads TGTGCCACCAGTGCCGGGGGACTAGCGGGGGGTAGGAGAGAGACCCAGTACTTC. Its protein reads: CATSAGGLAGGRRETQYF.